This TCR beta chain was found in a study of T cell repertoires in cytomegalovirus infection. Turning to the study itself: Evidence of both CMV infection and a matching HLA type came from public TCR beta signatures.

This clonotype has more than one count but fewer than ten. The CDR3 runs to 17 residues. V lost 1 base to trimming and J lost 1 base, with 11 bases between them. Germline assignment: CDR1 SNHLY and CDR2 FYNNEI. TCRdb ran MiXCR on the reads and lists one entry per CDR3 protein. The sample shows approximately 500,000 distinct CDR3 sequences, approximately 16% of them seen only once. The receptor's source is a human donor in good health (CMV status not recorded). Some clones in this sample may be carry-over from other donors' samples. Sequencing input: CD8+ T cells from PBMCs. The chain couples TRBV2 to TRBJ2-6; D not certain. CDR3 nucleotide sequence: TGTGCCAGCAGTGAAGACCACAGAGCTTCTGGGGCCAACGTCCTGACTTTC. Translating it yields CASSEDHRASGANVLTF.